This T cell receptor beta chain was retrieved from a study of blood T cell repertoires in COVID-19. Study background: Specimens from acute and convalescent COVID-19 originated in the United States, Italy and Spain. T cells, B-cell-depleted T cells, or PBMCs supplied cDNA or gDNA.

Germline V CDR1 and CDR2: LGHDT, YNNKEL (reference sequence). The CDR3 loop spans 17 amino acids. V lost 1 base and J 3 bases, leaving 17 bases between the germline ends. The data were produced by immunoSEQ multiplex PCR, yet TCRdb's version contains in-frame clones alone and is incomplete. This table holds approximately 150,000 clones, around 81% found once. V gene TRBV3-1 (or the pseudogene TRBV3-2) combines with J gene TRBJ2-3, with TRBD2 as a possible D gene (6 bases). Sequencing was done on a sample of peripheral blood. This sequence originates from a man aged 60 to 69 with active or convalescent COVID-19. Written as DNA, the CDR3 is TGTGCCAGCAGCCAAGGGTTTGGGGGGAAGGTAACAGATACGCAGTATTTT. Amino acid sequence: CASSQGFGGKVTDTQYF.